This TCR beta chain was sequenced in a study of T cell responses to AZD1222 COVID-19 vaccine (dated by TCRdb to the early 2020s). In the study overall: A total of 230 or so trial participants underwent TCR sequencing, of whom around 200 received two doses of AZD1222 and about 26 received two doses of the MenACWY control vaccine. Trial participants were enrolled by age into subgroups of 18-55, 56-69 and 70-plus years, and around 150, 28 and 57 TCR-sequenced participants, respectively, were included in these subgroups.

Worth noting for this clone: The antigen it binds to is not known. The input lacks base qualities; no much larger clone sits a single base away.

This sample's time point label indicates: baseline before first vaccination. Interpreted using the paper, the treatment or condition label stands for: meningococcal conjugate vaccine given as trial control. Samples from vaccinated people were obtained from the UK trials COV001 and COV002, which included a single-blind randomized controlled phase 2/3 trial of AZD1222 (ChAdOx1 nCoV-19) in healthy adults. Trial participant PBMC samples were collected at day 0 and day 28 after the second dose for TCRbeta chain sequencing. Broad study findings and their caveats: Conclusions about previously exposed vaccinees are limited because only 6 or 7 AZD1222 recipients were SARS-CoV-2 seropositive at baseline. The vaccine-associated CD4 TCRs covered the entire spike protein, and the dominant responses fell in regions 160-218 and 743-854. Epitopes outside the regions mutated in the B.1.351 and B.1.1.7 variants were reportedly recognized by nearly half of the unique spike-specific TCRs. Participants were mostly white British, with more females than males. The authors suggested clonal diversity may have been underestimated. In the small 56-69-year group, the increase in depth fell short of significance, most likely because of low power. A significant rise in spike-specific TCR breadth and depth was observed after two AZD1222 doses relative to day 0 and relative to MenACWY recipients. Because no samples from the day 14 peak response were available, repertoires could be characterized only after the peak T cell response.

The CDR3 regions of human TCRbeta chains were subjected to immunosequencing. The original methods were these. TCRs in the repertoires were compared against a reference library of SARS-CoV-2-specific TCRs that had been generated with the MIRA antigen-specificity platform. Breadth was defined as the fraction of unique TCRs that were SARS-CoV-2-associated. Depth was defined as the fraction of total T cells that were SARS-CoV-2-associated. Using the MIRA data, every spike-specific TCR was mapped to the spike region that the TCR reacted to and assigned to either a CD4 or a CD8 class. Log10-transformed breadth and depth values were compared by one-way ANOVA with Sidak's multiple comparisons tests. The source is immuneACCESS, and TCRdb retained only in-frame sequences with V and J called. Part of the clones is not carried over; for the studies checked, unresolved V genes explain less than half of this, and the remainder is unexplained. V and J calls and clone size are copied from that table; D and trimming were computed from the DNA. In this sample the table shows 150,000 to 160,000 clones, 70% to 90% of which occur a single time. 5.5% of the sample goes to the ten largest clones.

The CDR3 contains 20 residues, cysteine and phenylalanine counted. Here the CDR3 DNA is all that survives: 60 bases in frame from base 1. The junction shows trimming of 0 bases on V and 4 bases on J, and the gene matches do not reach 16 bases of it. The starting material was peripheral blood, obtained on day 0 of MenACWY control vaccination. This clonotype was obtained from an adult in good health. The chain is encoded by TRBV6-7 joined to TRBJ2-3; TRBD2 matches 10 bases in the middle. TRBV6-7 is flagged as an ORF with uncertain function. The DNA sequence is TGTGCCAGCAGTTACTCGGGATTAGCGGGGGGCCCCAGAGCGCCAGATACGCAGTATTTT. Its amino acids are CASSYSGLAGGPRAPDTQYF.